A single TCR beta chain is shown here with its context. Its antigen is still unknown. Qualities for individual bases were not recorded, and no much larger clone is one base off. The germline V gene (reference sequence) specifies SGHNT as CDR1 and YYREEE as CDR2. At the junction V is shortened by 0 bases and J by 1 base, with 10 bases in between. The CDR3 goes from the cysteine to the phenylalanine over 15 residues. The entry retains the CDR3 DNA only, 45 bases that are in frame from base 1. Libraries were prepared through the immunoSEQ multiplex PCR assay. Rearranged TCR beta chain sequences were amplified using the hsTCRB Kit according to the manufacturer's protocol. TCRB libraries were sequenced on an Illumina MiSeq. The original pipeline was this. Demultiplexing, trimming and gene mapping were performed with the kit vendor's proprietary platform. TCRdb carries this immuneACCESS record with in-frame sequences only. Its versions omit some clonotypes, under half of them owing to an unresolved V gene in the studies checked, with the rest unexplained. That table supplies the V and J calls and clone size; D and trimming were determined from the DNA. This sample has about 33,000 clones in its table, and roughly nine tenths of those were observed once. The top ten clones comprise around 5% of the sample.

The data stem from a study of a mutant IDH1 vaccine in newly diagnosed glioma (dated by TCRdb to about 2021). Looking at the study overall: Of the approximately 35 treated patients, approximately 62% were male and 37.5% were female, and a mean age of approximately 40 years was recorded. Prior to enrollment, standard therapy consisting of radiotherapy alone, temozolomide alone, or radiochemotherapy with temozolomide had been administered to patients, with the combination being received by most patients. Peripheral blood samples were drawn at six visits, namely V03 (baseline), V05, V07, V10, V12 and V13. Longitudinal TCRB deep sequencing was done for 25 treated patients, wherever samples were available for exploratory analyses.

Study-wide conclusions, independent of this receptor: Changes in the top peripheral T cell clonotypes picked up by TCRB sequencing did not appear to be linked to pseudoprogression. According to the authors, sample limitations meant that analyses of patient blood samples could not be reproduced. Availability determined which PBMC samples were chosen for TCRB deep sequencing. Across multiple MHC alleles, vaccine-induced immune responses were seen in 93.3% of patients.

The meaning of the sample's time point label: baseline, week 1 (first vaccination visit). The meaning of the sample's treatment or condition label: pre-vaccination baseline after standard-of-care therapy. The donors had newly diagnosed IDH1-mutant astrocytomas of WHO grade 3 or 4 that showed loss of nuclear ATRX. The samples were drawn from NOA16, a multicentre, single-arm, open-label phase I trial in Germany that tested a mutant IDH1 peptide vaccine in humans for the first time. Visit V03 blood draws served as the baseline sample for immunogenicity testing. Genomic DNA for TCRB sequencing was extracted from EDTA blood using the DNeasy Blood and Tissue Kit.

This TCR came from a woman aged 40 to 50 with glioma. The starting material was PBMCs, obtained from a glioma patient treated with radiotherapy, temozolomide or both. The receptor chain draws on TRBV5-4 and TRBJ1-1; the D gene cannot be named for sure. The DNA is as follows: TGTGCCAGCAGCTTGGCTGGCCGTAGGAACACTGAAGCTTTCTTT. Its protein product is CASSLAGRRNTEAFF.